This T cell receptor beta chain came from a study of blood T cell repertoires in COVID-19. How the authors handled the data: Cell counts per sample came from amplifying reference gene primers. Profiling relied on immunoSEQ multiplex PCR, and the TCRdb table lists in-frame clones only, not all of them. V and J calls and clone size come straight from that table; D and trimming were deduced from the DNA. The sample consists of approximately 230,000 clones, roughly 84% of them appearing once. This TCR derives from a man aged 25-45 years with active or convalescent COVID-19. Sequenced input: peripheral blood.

The CDR3 sequence: CASSANRGVVPQNTEAFF. As DNA, the CDR3 is TGTGCCAGCAGCGCCAACAGGGGGGTTGTCCCGCAGAACACTGAAGCTTTCTTT. The chain employs TRBV7-8 and TRBJ1-1; TRBD1 agrees at 8 bases. Germline V CDR1 and CDR2: SGHVS, FQNEAQ. V shed 5 bases and J 1 base; nucleotides not matched to a gene: 15. There are 18 residues in the CDR3.